This is a list of T cell receptor beta chains from one sample in a study of blood T cells in healthy people across ages. Via MiXCR, TCRdb re-called the 5' RACE reads, giving one row per CDR3 protein. The table shows over a million distinct CDR3 sequences, with 40% to 50% occurring only once. Material for sequencing was blood. The receptors stem from a woman aged 55 to 70 in good health. CDR3s include the opening cysteine and the closing phenylalanine or tryptophan. Each record gives: J gene, V gene, D gene, clone size, CDR3 DNA, CDR3 protein. The D gene is left open where the match is weak. Some rows have no size entry. The others give once, few or many, or a class for an expanded clone.

TRBJ2-1 TRBV2 TRBD1 . TGTGCCAGCAGGTCCGGGACAGGGCCCGACAATGAGCAGTTCTTC CASRSGTGPDNEQFF
TRBJ2-1 TRBV5-1 . once TGCGCCAGCCAGGTTAACAGTGGCAACGAGCAGTTCTTC CASQVNSGNEQFF
TRBJ2-6 TRBV13 . . TGTGCCAGCAGCTCCCAGGAGGTGCCTGCCAGCTCTGGGGCCAACGTCCTGACTTTC CASSSQEVPASSGANVLTF
TRBJ2-1 TRBV28 TRBD2 . TGTGCCAGCAGTCTCGGGACTAGCGGGAGGGGGTCCTACAATGAGCAGTTCTTC CASSLGTSGRGSYNEQFF
TRBJ1-2 TRBV25-1 . . TGTGCCAGCAGTGTAGACGTGATCTATGGCTACACCTTC CASSVDVIYGYTF
TRBJ2-7 TRBV7-3 TRBD2 . TGTGCCAGCAGCCCGACTAGCGCCCACGATGAGCAGTACTTC CASSPTSAHDEQYF
TRBJ1-2 TRBV2 TRBD1 . TGTGCCACCTGGGACAGGGGGTTCTATGGCTACACCTTC CATWDRGFYGYTF
TRBJ2-7 TRBV25-1 TRBD2 few TGTGCCAGCAGTGCCTTTGGGACTAAGGTTTACGAGCAGTACTTC CASSAFGTKVYEQYF
TRBJ2-7 TRBV30 . . TGTGCCTGGAGTGTAACGGGAGACTACGAGCAGTACTTC CAWSVTGDYEQYF
TRBJ2-1 TRBV10-3 TRBD2 few TGTGCCATCAGTGAGTTAGCGGGAGGGGAGTACAATGAGCAGTTCTTC CAISELAGGEYNEQFF
TRBJ2-7 TRBV27 TRBD1 once TGTGCCAGCAGTATACAGGGGGCTCTCTACGAGCAGTACTTC CASSIQGALYEQYF
TRBJ2-3 TRBV9 . . TGTGCCAGCAGCGCTAATCCTGTCTCTAGCACAGATACGCAGTATTTT CASSANPVSSTDTQYF
TRBJ1-4 TRBV2 . few TGTGCCAGCAGTGACCACCTCAGAGGTGAAAAACTGTTTTTT CASSDHLRGEKLFF
TRBJ1-5 TRBV10-3 . once TGTGCCATCAGTGGACCTGGTGAGGGACAGCCCCAGCATTTT CAISGPGEGQPQHF
TRBJ2-5 TRBV7-2 . few TGTGCCAGCAGCTTAATATCCGGTGGACTTGAGACCCAGTACTTC CASSLISGGLETQYF
TRBJ2-7 TRBV10-3 TRBD2 . TGTGCCATCAGTGAGGCACTAGCGGGAGTTTCCGAGCAGTACTTC CAISEALAGVSEQYF
TRBJ2-7 TRBV20-1 . . TGCAGTGCTGACCGCTCGGGGGTGTACGAGCAGTACTTC CSADRSGVYEQYF
TRBJ2-5 TRBV7-9 TRBD1 . TGTGCCAGCAGCCCCGCCCCGACAGGGTCGGGAAAGACCCAGTACTTC CASSPAPTGSGKTQYF
TRBJ2-7 TRBV6-2/TRBV6-3 TRBD2 few TGTGCCAGCAGTTACTCGAGCGGGAGCCTCTCCTACGAGCAGTACTTC CASSYSSGSLSYEQYF
TRBJ2-7 TRBV28 . . TGTGCCAGCAGTGCACACTCAGCTCCCAGGGGTTTCGAGCAGTACTTC CASSAHSAPRGFEQYF
TRBJ1-4 TRBV6-5 TRBD1 few TGTGCCAGCAGTACGAAGGGACAGGGGTGGAAACTGTTTTTT CASSTKGQGWKLFF
TRBJ2-1 TRBV6-6 TRBD2 . TGTGCCAGCAGGCTTAGCGGGGGATCTCGGAATGAGCAGTTCTTC CASRLSGGSRNEQFF
TRBJ1-2 TRBV20-1 TRBD1 . TGCAGTGCTAGATCCGGGACAGGGGGCTCTGGCTACACCTTC CSARSGTGGSGYTF
TRBJ1-5 TRBV20-1 TRBD1 . TGCAGTGCAGTGGACAGGAATCAGCCCCAGCATTTT CSAVDRNQPQHF
TRBJ1-2 TRBV20-1 TRBD1 few TGCAGTGCGAGTGGGACAGCGGGTTTAACTAACTATGGCTACACCTTC CSASGTAGLTNYGYTF
TRBJ2-5 TRBV2 . few TGTGCCAGCAGAACACAGGGAGGCGAACAAGAGACCCAGTACTTC CASRTQGGEQETQYF
TRBJ2-4 TRBV29-1 . . TGCAGCGTGGGGGGGGGGCCCAGGGACATTCAGTACTTC CSVGGGPRDIQYF
TRBJ1-2 TRBV4-2 . few TGTGCCAGCAGCCAAACCGGGGGGAGAGGCTACACCTTC CASSQTGGRGYTF
TRBJ2-4 TRBV4-1 . few TGCGCCAGCAGCCACCGACCCAGGGCACGGGAAGAGAAAAACATTCAGTACTTC CASSHRPRAREEKNIQYF
TRBJ1-6 TRBV27 . few TGTGCCAGCAGTGTCCTCAAGGGGAAGGGTTCACCCCTCCACTTT CASSVLKGKGSPLHF
TRBJ2-4 TRBV7-9 . few TGTGCCAGCAGCTTTGGCTCAGCCAAAAACATTCAGTACTTC CASSFGSAKNIQYF
TRBJ2-1 TRBV19 TRBD1 . TGTGCCAGTAGAGAGGGACAGGGTCGGAATGAGCAGTTCTTC CASREGQGRNEQFF
TRBJ2-1 TRBV4-2 TRBD2 . TGTGCCAGCAGCCCCGGGGGGGTTCAGCCCCGGTTCTTC CASSPGGVQPRFF
TRBJ2-5 TRBV27 . . TGTGCCAGCAGTTTAAGAGGACGCCAGGGGTCCTACAATGAGCAGTACTTC CASSLRGRQGSYNEQYF
TRBJ2-1 TRBV2 . few TGTGCCAGCAGTGGACAGGTTAGCTCCTACAATGAGCAGTTCTTC CASSGQVSSYNEQFF
TRBJ1-5 TRBV29-1 . many TGCAGCGTTATACAGGGCAATCAGCCCCAGCATTTT CSVIQGNQPQHF
TRBJ2-5 TRBV10-3 . . TGTGCCATCAGCTCTAGAAATGAGCAGTACTTC CAISSRNEQYF
TRBJ2-7 TRBV27 . many TGTGCCAGCAGTTTAGAGGGTTTCGACGAGCAGTACTTC CASSLEGFDEQYF
TRBJ2-3 TRBV6-1 TRBD2 few TGTGCCCGGGGAGAAGGCGGGAGGGTCCCAGATACGCAGTATTTT CARGEGGRVPDTQYF
TRBJ2-7 TRBV7-6 . . TGTGCCAGCAGCTTGGCGGCGGGGGCTCACTACGAGCAGTACTTC CASSLAAGAHYEQYF
TRBJ2-1 TRBV28 . . TGTGCCGGCAGGCGGGGCGGGACGTTGGTTTCCTACAATGAGCAGTTCTTC CAGRRGGTLVSYNEQFF
TRBJ1-4 TRBV3-1 . . TGTGCCAGCAGCCAGAGGACAGCAACTAATGAAAAACTGTTTTTT CASSQRTATNEKLFF
TRBJ1-1 TRBV12-3/TRBV12-4 . few TGTGCCAGCAGCACCCCGCTTGTCCGCGCAGGCGGCGTAGCTTTCTTT CASSTPLVRAGGVAFF
TRBJ2-3 TRBV27 . . TGTGCCAGCAGGGCCGGGGGAGATACGCAGTATTTT CASRAGGDTQYF
TRBJ2-7 TRBV7-3 . . TGTGCCAGCAGCCTAGGGGCAGGGGAGTCCTACGAGCAGTACTTC CASSLGAGESYEQYF
TRBJ1-2 TRBV3-1 TRBD1 . TGTGCCAGCAGCCAAGTGACGACAGGGTTTGAAGGCTACACCTTC CASSQVTTGFEGYTF
TRBJ1-3 TRBV12-3/TRBV12-4 . few TGTGCCAGCAGTTTAAGGAGAGGAAACACCATATATTTT CASSLRRGNTIYF
TRBJ2-1 TRBV27 . few TGTGCCAGCAGCCGTCGGTCGGTCAATGAGCAGTTCTTC CASSRRSVNEQFF
TRBJ1-2 TRBV21-1 . . TGTGCCAGCAGCAGTAGACAGGGTAGTGGCTACACCTTC CASSSRQGSGYTF
TRBJ2-1 TRBV7-8 TRBD2 few TGTGCCAGCAGCTTGTTAGCGGGAGGGGAGGGGAATGAGCAGTTCTTC CASSLLAGGEGNEQFF